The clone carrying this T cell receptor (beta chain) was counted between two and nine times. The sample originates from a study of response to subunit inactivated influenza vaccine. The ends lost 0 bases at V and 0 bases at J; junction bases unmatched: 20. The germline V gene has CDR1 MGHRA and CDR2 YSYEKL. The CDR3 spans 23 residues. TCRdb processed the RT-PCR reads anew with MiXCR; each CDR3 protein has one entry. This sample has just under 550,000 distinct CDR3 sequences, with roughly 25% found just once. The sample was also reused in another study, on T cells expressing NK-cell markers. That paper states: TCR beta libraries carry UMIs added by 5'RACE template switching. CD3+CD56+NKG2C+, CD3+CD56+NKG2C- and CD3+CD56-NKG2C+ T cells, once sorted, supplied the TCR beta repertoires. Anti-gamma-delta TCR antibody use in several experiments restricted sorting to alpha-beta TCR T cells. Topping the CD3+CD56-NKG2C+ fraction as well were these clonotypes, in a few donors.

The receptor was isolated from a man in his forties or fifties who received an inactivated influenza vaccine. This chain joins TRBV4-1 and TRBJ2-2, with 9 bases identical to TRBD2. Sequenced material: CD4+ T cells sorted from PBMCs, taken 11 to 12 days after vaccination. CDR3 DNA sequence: TGCGCCAGCAGCCAAGATGGGGGTTTTGATAGTCTAGCGGGACGCTCGAACACCGGGGAGCTGTTTTTT. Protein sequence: CASSQDGGFDSLAGRSNTGELFF.